These T cell receptor beta chains were read from a single sample in a study of T cells in Graves' hyperthyroidism and ophthalmopathy. Via MiXCR, TCRdb re-called the multiplex PCR reads, giving one row per CDR3 protein. Altogether some 560,000 distinct CDR3 sequences are present, roughly 14% being singletons, with the ten largest covering around 7.3%. Sample: blood. The receptors here all came from a woman under 40 with Graves' hyperthyroidism. CDR3s include the opening cysteine and the closing phenylalanine or tryptophan. Each record gives: D gene, clone size, J gene, V gene, CDR3 protein, CDR3 DNA. A D gene is named only where the DNA matches it firmly. The size field is filled for only some rows; it gives once, few, many or a size class.

d_gene: .
abundance: many
j_gene: TRBJ2-7
v_gene: TRBV3-1
CDR3aa: CASRQGPSSYEQYF
CDR3nt: TGTGCCAGCAGACAGGGACCGAGCTCCTACGAGCAGTACTTC

d_gene: TRBD2
abundance: many
j_gene: TRBJ2-1
v_gene: TRBV18
CDR3aa: CASSPPNGGRAYNEQFF
CDR3nt: TGTGCCAGCTCACCACCTAACGGCGGGAGGGCCTACAATGAGCAGTTCTTC

d_gene: .
abundance: many
j_gene: TRBJ2-2
v_gene: TRBV2
CDR3aa: CASSESLFSNTGELFF
CDR3nt: TGTGCCAGCAGTGAAAGTCTTTTCTCGAACACCGGGGAGCTGTTTTTT

d_gene: TRBD2
abundance: .
j_gene: TRBJ2-1
v_gene: TRBV28
CDR3aa: CASSFFAGGNEQFF
CDR3nt: TGTGCCAGCAGTTTTTTCGCGGGAGGCAATGAGCAGTTCTTC

d_gene: .
abundance: many
j_gene: TRBJ2-7
v_gene: TRBV7-2
CDR3aa: CASSPPAYEQYF
CDR3nt: TGTGCCAGCAGCCCTCCCGCCTACGAGCAGTACTTC

d_gene: .
abundance: many
j_gene: TRBJ2-3
v_gene: TRBV6-2/TRBV6-3
CDR3aa: CASSPGHLRSTDTQYF
CDR3nt: TGTGCCAGCAGTCCAGGACACCTCAGGAGCACAGATACGCAGTATTTT

d_gene: .
abundance: many
j_gene: TRBJ2-3
v_gene: TRBV7-9
CDR3aa: CASTPGAHLTDTQYF
CDR3nt: TGTGCCAGCACCCCTGGGGCGCACCTCACAGATACGCAGTATTTT

d_gene: .
abundance: once
j_gene: TRBJ2-1
v_gene: TRBV3-1
CDR3aa: CASSQGNGLVEQFF
CDR3nt: TGTGCCAGCAGCCAAGGCAACGGCCTTGTTGAGCAGTTCTTC

d_gene: .
abundance: many
j_gene: TRBJ2-1
v_gene: TRBV28
CDR3aa: CASSSSANLGSYNEQFF
CDR3nt: TGTGCCAGCAGTTCTAGCGCTAATCTGGGCTCCTACAATGAGCAGTTCTTC

d_gene: .
abundance: .
j_gene: TRBJ1-1
v_gene: TRBV12-3/TRBV12-4
CDR3aa: CASRGVSGGPATEAFF
CDR3nt: TGTGCCAGCAGGGGGGTGTCGGGGGGCCCTGCCACTGAAGCTTTCTTT

d_gene: TRBD2
abundance: few
j_gene: TRBJ2-7
v_gene: TRBV19
CDR3aa: CASSTRLAGDFYEQYF
CDR3nt: TGTGCCAGTAGTACCAGACTAGCGGGCGATTTCTACGAGCAGTACTTC

d_gene: .
abundance: many
j_gene: TRBJ2-7
v_gene: TRBV28
CDR3aa: CASSTNLGSYEQYF
CDR3nt: TGTGCCAGCAGTACGAATCTTGGATCCTACGAGCAGTACTTC

d_gene: TRBD1
abundance: .
j_gene: TRBJ2-1
v_gene: TRBV15
CDR3aa: CATSPPGTGTYEQFF
CDR3nt: TGTGCCACCAGTCCCCCCGGGACAGGGACTTATGAGCAGTTCTTC

d_gene: .
abundance: .
j_gene: TRBJ2-1
v_gene: TRBV7-3
CDR3aa: CASSSSFSEQFF
CDR3nt: TGTGCCAGCAGCTCGAGTTTTAGTGAGCAGTTCTTC

d_gene: .
abundance: many
j_gene: TRBJ2-3
v_gene: TRBV7-2
CDR3aa: CASSLEGTLNTQYF
CDR3nt: TGTGCCAGCAGCTTAGAAGGCACTTTGAATACGCAGTATTTT

d_gene: .
abundance: many
j_gene: TRBJ1-3
v_gene: TRBV5-5
CDR3aa: CASSLVPATGNTIYF
CDR3nt: TGTGCCAGCAGCTTGGTGCCAGCGACTGGAAACACCATATATTTT

d_gene: TRBD1
abundance: .
j_gene: TRBJ1-1
v_gene: TRBV20-1
CDR3aa: CSASSGTGFHTEAFF
CDR3nt: TGCAGTGCTAGCTCGGGGACAGGGTTCCATACTGAAGCTTTCTTT

d_gene: TRBD1
abundance: few
j_gene: TRBJ2-4
v_gene: TRBV7-9
CDR3aa: CASSTSYRGSKNIQYF
CDR3nt: TGTGCCAGCAGCACCTCTTACAGGGGGAGCAAAAACATTCAGTACTTC

d_gene: .
abundance: .
j_gene: TRBJ1-4
v_gene: TRBV5-1
CDR3aa: CASSFRGPGEKLFF
CDR3nt: TGCGCCAGCAGCTTTCGGGGGCCTGGTGAAAAACTGTTTTTT

d_gene: .
abundance: few
j_gene: TRBJ2-3
v_gene: TRBV10-3
CDR3aa: CAIRSGFPTDTQYF
CDR3nt: TGTGCCATCCGGTCGGGGTTCCCCACAGATACGCAGTATTTT

d_gene: TRBD1
abundance: .
j_gene: TRBJ1-6
v_gene: TRBV7-9
CDR3aa: CASSRPGGLDSPLHF
CDR3nt: TGTGCCAGCAGCAGGCCAGGGGGTCTGGATTCACCCCTCCACTTT

d_gene: TRBD2
abundance: many
j_gene: TRBJ2-1
v_gene: TRBV29-1
CDR3aa: CSVERGELLGFF
CDR3nt: TGCAGCGTTGAACGGGGGGAGCTCCTTGGGTTCTTC

d_gene: TRBD1
abundance: few
j_gene: TRBJ2-7
v_gene: TRBV27
CDR3aa: CASSLSQGVEEQYF
CDR3nt: TGTGCCAGCAGTTTATCCCAGGGGGTGGAGGAGCAGTACTTC

d_gene: .
abundance: .
j_gene: TRBJ2-7
v_gene: TRBV7-9
CDR3aa: CASSLATPSQYEQYF
CDR3nt: TGTGCCAGCAGCTTAGCTACACCCTCCCAGTACGAGCAGTACTTC

d_gene: .
abundance: many
j_gene: TRBJ2-3
v_gene: TRBV20-1
CDR3aa: CSALSSTDTQYF
CDR3nt: TGCAGTGCGCTTTCTAGCACAGATACGCAGTATTTT

d_gene: TRBD2
abundance: many
j_gene: TRBJ2-5
v_gene: TRBV20-1
CDR3aa: CSTPGLGLQETQYF
CDR3nt: TGCAGTACGCCGGGACTAGGGCTACAAGAGACCCAGTACTTC

d_gene: TRBD2
abundance: once
j_gene: TRBJ2-2
v_gene: TRBV20-1
CDR3aa: CSAQSGSGNTGELFF
CDR3nt: TGCAGTGCCCAAAGCGGGAGCGGGAACACCGGGGAGCTGTTTTTT

d_gene: TRBD1
abundance: many
j_gene: TRBJ1-4
v_gene: TRBV7-2
CDR3aa: CASSFDRGTNEKLFF
CDR3nt: TGTGCCAGCAGCTTCGACAGGGGCACTAATGAAAAACTGTTTTTT

d_gene: .
abundance: once
j_gene: TRBJ2-1
v_gene: TRBV4-1
CDR3aa: CASSQEQGNFYNEQFF
CDR3nt: TGCGCCAGCAGCCAAGAACAGGGAAACTTCTACAATGAGCAGTTCTTC

d_gene: .
abundance: .
j_gene: TRBJ2-6
v_gene: TRBV12-3/TRBV12-4
CDR3aa: CASSLELVNSGANVLTF
CDR3nt: TGTGCCAGCAGTTTAGAGCTCGTGAATTCTGGGGCCAACGTCCTGACTTTC

d_gene: .
abundance: few
j_gene: TRBJ1-5
v_gene: TRBV25-1
CDR3aa: CARVRPVRRYQPQHF
CDR3nt: TGTGCCAGAGTTCGACCCGTCCGGAGGTATCAGCCCCAGCATTTT

d_gene: TRBD1
abundance: .
j_gene: TRBJ2-5
v_gene: TRBV4-1
CDR3aa: CASSQGDRGQTQYF
CDR3nt: TGCGCCAGCAGCCAAGGAGACAGGGGACAGACCCAGTACTTC

d_gene: TRBD2
abundance: .
j_gene: TRBJ2-7
v_gene: TRBV12-3/TRBV12-4
CDR3aa: CASTLLAGDPYEQYF
CDR3nt: TGTGCCAGCACACTGCTAGCGGGGGATCCCTACGAGCAGTACTTC

d_gene: .
abundance: many
j_gene: TRBJ1-3
v_gene: TRBV20-1
CDR3aa: CSARDGGGSGNTIYF
CDR3nt: TGCAGTGCTAGAGATGGAGGGGGCTCTGGAAACACCATATATTTT

d_gene: .
abundance: many
j_gene: TRBJ1-2
v_gene: TRBV2
CDR3aa: CASSDELNYGYTF
CDR3nt: TGTGCCAGCAGCGATGAGCTTAACTATGGCTACACCTTC

d_gene: TRBD1
abundance: .
j_gene: TRBJ2-2
v_gene: TRBV28
CDR3aa: CASLQGGANTGELFF
CDR3nt: TGTGCCAGCCTCCAAGGGGGCGCGAACACCGGGGAGCTGTTTTTT

d_gene: TRBD2
abundance: few
j_gene: TRBJ2-1
v_gene: TRBV7-9
CDR3aa: CATSRYSGRADEQFF
CDR3nt: TGTGCCACCAGCCGATATAGCGGGAGGGCCGATGAGCAGTTCTTC

d_gene: .
abundance: .
j_gene: TRBJ2-4
v_gene: TRBV27
CDR3aa: CASSSGSAGTIKNIQYF
CDR3nt: TGTGCCAGCAGTTCTGGATCTGCGGGAACTATAAAAAACATTCAGTACTTC

d_gene: .
abundance: few
j_gene: TRBJ2-7
v_gene: TRBV12-3/TRBV12-4
CDR3aa: CASRERYSYEQYF
CDR3nt: TGTGCCAGCAGGGAAAGATACTCCTACGAGCAGTACTTC

d_gene: TRBD1
abundance: many
j_gene: TRBJ1-1
v_gene: TRBV18
CDR3aa: CASSATGGGEAFF
CDR3nt: TGTGCCAGCTCAGCTACAGGGGGCGGTGAAGCTTTCTTT

d_gene: .
abundance: few
j_gene: TRBJ1-3
v_gene: TRBV28
CDR3aa: CASSSSGASSGNTIYF
CDR3nt: TGTGCCAGCAGTTCCTCAGGGGCGAGCTCTGGAAACACCATATATTTT

d_gene: .
abundance: .
j_gene: TRBJ2-1
v_gene: TRBV29-1
CDR3aa: CSVEDSYNEQFF
CDR3nt: TGCAGCGTTGAGGATTCCTACAATGAGCAGTTCTTC

d_gene: TRBD2
abundance: many
j_gene: TRBJ2-7
v_gene: TRBV11-2
CDR3aa: CASRRTSGRNYEQYF
CDR3nt: TGTGCCAGCAGAAGGACTAGCGGGAGGAACTACGAGCAGTACTTC

d_gene: TRBD1
abundance: .
j_gene: TRBJ1-6
v_gene: TRBV9
CDR3aa: CASSHDRADYNSPLHF
CDR3nt: TGTGCCAGCAGCCATGACAGGGCCGACTATAATTCACCCCTCCACTTT

d_gene: .
abundance: many
j_gene: TRBJ1-5
v_gene: TRBV20-1
CDR3aa: CSARGGSNQPQHF
CDR3nt: TGCAGTGCTAGAGGGGGGAGCAATCAGCCCCAGCATTTT

d_gene: .
abundance: few
j_gene: TRBJ1-2
v_gene: TRBV7-8
CDR3aa: CASSLGQEYGYTF
CDR3nt: TGTGCCAGCAGCTTAGGACAGGAGTATGGCTACACCTTC

d_gene: .
abundance: .
j_gene: TRBJ1-2
v_gene: TRBV27
CDR3aa: CASSFIRGAFGYTF
CDR3nt: TGTGCCAGCAGTTTTATCAGGGGCGCGTTCGGCTACACCTTC

d_gene: .
abundance: many
j_gene: TRBJ2-1
v_gene: TRBV29-1
CDR3aa: CSVGSRSSYNEQFF
CDR3nt: TGCAGCGTTGGATCGAGGAGCTCCTACAATGAGCAGTTCTTC

d_gene: TRBD1
abundance: .
j_gene: TRBJ1-2
v_gene: TRBV28
CDR3aa: CASSLPQGANGYTF
CDR3nt: TGTGCCAGCAGTCTTCCACAGGGGGCTAATGGCTACACCTTC

d_gene: .
abundance: few
j_gene: TRBJ2-2
v_gene: TRBV18
CDR3aa: CASSPPGDGELFF
CDR3nt: TGTGCCAGCTCACCCCCTGGGGACGGGGAGCTGTTTTTT

d_gene: TRBD2
abundance: .
j_gene: TRBJ2-7
v_gene: TRBV7-2
CDR3aa: CASSFSGSKYEQYF
CDR3nt: TGTGCCAGCAGCTTTAGCGGGAGTAAGTACGAGCAGTACTTC

d_gene: .
abundance: .
j_gene: TRBJ2-1
v_gene: TRBV6-2/TRBV6-3
CDR3aa: CASSYSIYSASNSYNEQFF
CDR3nt: TGTGCCAGCAGTTACTCGATTTATTCAGCCTCTAACTCCTACAATGAGCAGTTCTTC

d_gene: TRBD1
abundance: many
j_gene: TRBJ2-7
v_gene: TRBV30
CDR3aa: CAWSTRATGGYEQYF
CDR3nt: TGTGCCTGGAGTACTCGCGCGACAGGGGGCTACGAGCAGTACTTC

d_gene: TRBD1
abundance: many
j_gene: TRBJ1-3
v_gene: TRBV28
CDR3aa: CASSLVWDSSGNTIYF
CDR3nt: TGTGCCAGCAGTTTAGTTTGGGACAGCTCTGGAAACACCATATATTTT